This entry is about one T cell receptor beta chain. Its target is not known. Unique molecular identifiers tagged the TCRbeta library. MiXCR was run by TCRdb on the PCR reads, yielding one entry per CDR3 protein. The table records some 78,000 distinct CDR3 sequences, 13% to 15% of them present only once. The data derive from a study of T-cell reconstitution after alpha-beta-depleted transplantation in children. Study-wide points: Several patients had high TCRbeta diversity at day 60; it came from surviving recipient T cells and thymic progenitors. Diversity and T-cell counts at one year after transplant derived mostly from new T cells.

Sequenced here: PBMCs, mostly from graft donor cells, sampled 180 days after TCRalphabeta/CD19-depleted stem cell transplant. The sequence came from a male patient aged 2 to 10 who had a stem cell transplant for acute lymphoblastic leukemia, so the T cells may come from the graft donor.

This CDR3 is CASSLGMGAGGYEQYF. DNA for the CDR3: TGTGCCAGCAGTTTGGGTATGGGAGCGGGAGGCTACGAGCAGTACTTC. This rearrangement joins TRBV12-3 or TRBV12-4 to TRBJ2-7; 9 bases are shared with TRBD2. The CDR3 consists of 16 residues. The V gene end was trimmed by 3 bases and the J gene end by 3 bases; junction bases not matched to a gene: 9.